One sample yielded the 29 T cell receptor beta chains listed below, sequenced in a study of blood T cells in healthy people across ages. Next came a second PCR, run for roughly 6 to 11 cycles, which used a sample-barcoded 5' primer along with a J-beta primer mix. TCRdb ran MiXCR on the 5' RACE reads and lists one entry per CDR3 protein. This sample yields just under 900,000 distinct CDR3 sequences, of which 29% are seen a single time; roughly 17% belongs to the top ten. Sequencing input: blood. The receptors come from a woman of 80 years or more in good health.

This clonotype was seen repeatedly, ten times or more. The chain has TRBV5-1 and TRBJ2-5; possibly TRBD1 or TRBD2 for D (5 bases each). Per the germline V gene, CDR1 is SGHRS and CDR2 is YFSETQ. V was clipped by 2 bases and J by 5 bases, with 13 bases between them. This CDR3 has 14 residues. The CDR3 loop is CASSFRAGGETQYF. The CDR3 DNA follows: TGCGCCAGCAGCTTCAGGGCAGGCGGGGAGACCCAGTACTTC.

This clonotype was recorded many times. As DNA, the CDR3 is TGTGCCAGCAGCCAAGAAAGTAGCGGGGGGGCGGGTGAGCAGTTCTTC. Its protein product is CASSQESSGGAGEQFF. The chain has TRBV4-2 and TRBJ2-1; 11 positions agree with TRBD2. CDR1 is LGHNA and CDR2 is YNFKEQ in the germline V gene. After removal of 0 bases from V and 9 bases from J, the junction contained 7 bases not matched to a gene. The CDR3 covers 16 residues.

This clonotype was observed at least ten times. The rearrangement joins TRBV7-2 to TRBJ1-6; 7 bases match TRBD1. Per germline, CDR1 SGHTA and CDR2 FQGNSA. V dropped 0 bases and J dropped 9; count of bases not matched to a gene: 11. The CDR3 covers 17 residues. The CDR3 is CASSLAPQGINGSPLHF. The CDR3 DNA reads TGTGCCAGCAGCTTAGCGCCACAGGGGATTAATGGTTCACCCCTCCACTTT. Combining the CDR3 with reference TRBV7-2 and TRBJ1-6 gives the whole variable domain GAGVSQSPSNKVTEKGKDVELRCDPISGHTALYWYRQSLGQGLEFLIYFQGNSAPDKSGLPSDRFSAERTGGSVSTLTIQRTQQEDSAVYLCASSLAPQGINGSPLHFGNGTRLTVT.

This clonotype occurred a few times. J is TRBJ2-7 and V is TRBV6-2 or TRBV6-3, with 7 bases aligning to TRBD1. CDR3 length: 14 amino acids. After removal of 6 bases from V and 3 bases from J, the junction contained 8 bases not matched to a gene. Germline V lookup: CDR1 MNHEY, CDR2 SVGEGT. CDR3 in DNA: TGTGCCAGCAGGATTGACAGGGCTTACTACGAGCAGTACTTC. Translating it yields CASRIDRAYYEQYF.

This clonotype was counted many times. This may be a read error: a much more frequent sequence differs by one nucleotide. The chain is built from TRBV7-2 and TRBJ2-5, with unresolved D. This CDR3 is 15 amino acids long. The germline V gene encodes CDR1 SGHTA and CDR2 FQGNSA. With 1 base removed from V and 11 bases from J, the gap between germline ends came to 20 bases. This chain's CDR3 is CASSLDLASSNEQYF. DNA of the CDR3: TGTGCCAGCAGCTTAGACTTGGCTAGTAGCAATGAGCAGTACTTC.

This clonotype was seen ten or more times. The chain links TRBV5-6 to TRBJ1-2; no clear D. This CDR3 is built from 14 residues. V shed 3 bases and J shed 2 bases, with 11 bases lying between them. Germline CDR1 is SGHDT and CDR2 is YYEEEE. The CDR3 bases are TGTGCCAGCAGCTGGCAGCAGGCAAACTATGGCTACACCTTC. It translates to CASSWQQANYGYTF.

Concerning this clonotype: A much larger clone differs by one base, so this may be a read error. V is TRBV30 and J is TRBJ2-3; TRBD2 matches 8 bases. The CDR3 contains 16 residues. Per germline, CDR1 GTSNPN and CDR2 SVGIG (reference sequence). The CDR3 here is CVWRPTSEASTDTQYF. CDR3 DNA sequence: TGTGTCTGGAGGCCGACTAGCGAGGCTAGCACAGATACGCAGTATTTT.

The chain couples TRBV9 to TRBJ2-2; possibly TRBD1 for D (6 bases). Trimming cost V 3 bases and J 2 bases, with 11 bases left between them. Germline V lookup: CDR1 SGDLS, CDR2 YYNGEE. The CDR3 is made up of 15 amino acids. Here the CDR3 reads CASSATGTNTGELFF. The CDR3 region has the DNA TGTGCCAGCAGCGCCACAGGGACCAACACCGGGGAGCTGTTTTTT. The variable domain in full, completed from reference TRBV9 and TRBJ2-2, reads DSGVTQTPKHLITATGQRVTLRCSPRSGDLSVYWYQQSLDQGLQFLIQYYNGEERAKGNILERFSAQQFPDLHSELNLSSLELGDSALYFCASSATGTNTGELFFGEGSRLTVL.

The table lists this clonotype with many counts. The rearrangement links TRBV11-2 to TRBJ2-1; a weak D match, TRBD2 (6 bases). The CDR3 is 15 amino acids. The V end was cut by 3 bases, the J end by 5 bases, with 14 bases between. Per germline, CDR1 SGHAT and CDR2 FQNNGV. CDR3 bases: TGTGCCAGCAGCTTCCTGGTAGCGGTAAACAATGAGCAGTTCTTC. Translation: CASSFLVAVNNEQFF. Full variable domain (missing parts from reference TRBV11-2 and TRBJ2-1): EAGVAQSPRYKIIEKRQSVAFWCNPISGHATLYWYQQILGQGPKLLIQFQNNGVVDDSQLPKDRFSAERLKGVDSTLKIQPAKLEDSAVYLCASSFLVAVNNEQFFGPGTRLTVL.

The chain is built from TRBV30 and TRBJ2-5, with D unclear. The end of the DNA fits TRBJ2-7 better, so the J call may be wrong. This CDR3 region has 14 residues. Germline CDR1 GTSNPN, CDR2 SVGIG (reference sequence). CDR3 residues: CAWSVLDGAYEQYF. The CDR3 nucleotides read TGTGCCTGGAGTGTACTTGACGGCGCCTACGAGCAGTACTTC.

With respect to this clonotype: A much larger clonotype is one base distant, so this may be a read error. The CDR3 DNA is TGTGCCAACAATAGAGGAGGGGCCTACGAGCAGTACTTC. Translated, it gives CANNRGGAYEQYF. The chain has TRBV6-6 and TRBJ2-7, with a tentative D call TRBD2 (6 bases). There are 13 residues in the CDR3. Trimming removed 10 bases at V and 2 bases at J, with 15 bases between. Germline CDR1 is MNHNY and CDR2 is SVGAGI (reference sequence).

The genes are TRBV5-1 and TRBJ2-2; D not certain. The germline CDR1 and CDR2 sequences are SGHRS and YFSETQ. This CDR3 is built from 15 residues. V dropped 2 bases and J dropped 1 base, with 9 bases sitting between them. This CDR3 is CASSLRQENTGELFF. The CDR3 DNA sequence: TGCGCCAGCAGCTTACGCCAGGAGAACACCGGGGAGCTGTTTTTT.

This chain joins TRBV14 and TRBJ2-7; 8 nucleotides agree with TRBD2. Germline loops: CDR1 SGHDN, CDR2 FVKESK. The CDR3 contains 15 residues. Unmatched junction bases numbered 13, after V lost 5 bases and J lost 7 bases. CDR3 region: CASSGRGAGYNEQYF. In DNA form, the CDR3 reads TGTGCCAGCAGCGGGCGGGGGGCAGGGTACAATGAGCAGTACTTC.

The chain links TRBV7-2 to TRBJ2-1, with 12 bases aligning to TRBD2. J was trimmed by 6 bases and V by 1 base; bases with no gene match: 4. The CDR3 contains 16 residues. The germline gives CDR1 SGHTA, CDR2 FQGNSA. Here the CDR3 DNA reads TGTGCCAGCAGCTTAGACTCGGGACTAGCGGGCAATGAGCAGTTCTTC. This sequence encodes CASSLDSGLAGNEQFF.

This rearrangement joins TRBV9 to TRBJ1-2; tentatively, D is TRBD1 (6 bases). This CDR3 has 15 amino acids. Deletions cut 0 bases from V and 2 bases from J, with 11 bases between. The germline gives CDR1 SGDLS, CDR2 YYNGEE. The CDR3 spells CASSVGGTPNYGYTF. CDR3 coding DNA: TGTGCCAGCAGCGTAGGTGGGACACCGAACTATGGCTACACCTTC.

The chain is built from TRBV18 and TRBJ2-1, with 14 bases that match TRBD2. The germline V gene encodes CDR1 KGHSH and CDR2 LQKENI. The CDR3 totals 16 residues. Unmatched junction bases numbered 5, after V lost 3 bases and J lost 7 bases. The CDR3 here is CASSPPGTSGGNEQFF. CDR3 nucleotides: TGTGCCAGCTCACCCCCCGGGACTAGCGGGGGAAATGAGCAGTTCTTC.

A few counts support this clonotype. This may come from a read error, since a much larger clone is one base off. CDR3 bases: TGTGCCAGCAGGTGCCTCGCGCCCAGCACAGATACGCAGTATTTT. Its translation is CASRCLAPSTDTQYF. This chain joins TRBV6-2 or TRBV6-3 and TRBJ2-3; D gene unclear. This CDR3 region has 15 residues. CDR1 is MNHEY, CDR2 SVGEGT, per germline. The V end was cut by 6 bases, the J end by 0 bases, with 13 bases between.

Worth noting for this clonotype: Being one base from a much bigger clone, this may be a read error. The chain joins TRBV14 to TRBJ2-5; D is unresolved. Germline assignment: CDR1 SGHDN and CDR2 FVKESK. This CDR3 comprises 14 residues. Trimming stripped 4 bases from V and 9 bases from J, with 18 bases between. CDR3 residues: CASSPDLLQRSQYF. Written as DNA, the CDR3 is TGTGCCAGCAGCCCCGACTTACTGCAAAGGTCCCAGTACTTC.

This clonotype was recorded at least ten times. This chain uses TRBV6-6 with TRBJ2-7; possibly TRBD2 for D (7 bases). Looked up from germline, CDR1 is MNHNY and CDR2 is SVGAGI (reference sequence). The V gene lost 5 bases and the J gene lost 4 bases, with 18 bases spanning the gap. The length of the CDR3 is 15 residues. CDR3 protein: CASSNGYGGQYEQYF. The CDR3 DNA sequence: TGTGCCAGCAGTAACGGTTACGGGGGGCAATACGAGCAGTACTTC.

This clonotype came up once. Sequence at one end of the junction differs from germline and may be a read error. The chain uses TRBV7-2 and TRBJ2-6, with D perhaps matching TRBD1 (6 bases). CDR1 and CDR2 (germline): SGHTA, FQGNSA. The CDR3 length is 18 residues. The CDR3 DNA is TGTGCCAGCAGCTTAGGGGGGTTGGGGGCGACTGGGGCCAACGCCCTGACTTTC. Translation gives CASSLGGLGATGANALTF.

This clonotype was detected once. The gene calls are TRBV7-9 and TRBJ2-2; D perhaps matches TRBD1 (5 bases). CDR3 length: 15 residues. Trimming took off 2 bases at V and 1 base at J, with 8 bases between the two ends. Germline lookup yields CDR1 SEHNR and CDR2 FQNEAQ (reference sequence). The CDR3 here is CASSLPGQNTGELFF. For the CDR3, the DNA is TGTGCCAGCAGCTTACCAGGGCAGAACACCGGGGAGCTGTTTTTT.

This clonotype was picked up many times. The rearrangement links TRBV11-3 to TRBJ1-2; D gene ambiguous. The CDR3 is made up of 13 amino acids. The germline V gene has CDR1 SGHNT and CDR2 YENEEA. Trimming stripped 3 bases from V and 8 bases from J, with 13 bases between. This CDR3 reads CASSLGSREGYTF. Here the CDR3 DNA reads TGTGCCAGCAGCTTGGGGTCACGAGAGGGCTACACCTTC.

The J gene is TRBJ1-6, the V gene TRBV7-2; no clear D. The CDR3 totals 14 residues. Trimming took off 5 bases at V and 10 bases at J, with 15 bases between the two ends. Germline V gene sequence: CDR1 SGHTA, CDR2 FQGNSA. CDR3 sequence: CASSGRTPGSPLHF. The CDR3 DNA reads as TGTGCCAGCAGCGGCAGGACTCCGGGGTCACCCCTCCACTTT.

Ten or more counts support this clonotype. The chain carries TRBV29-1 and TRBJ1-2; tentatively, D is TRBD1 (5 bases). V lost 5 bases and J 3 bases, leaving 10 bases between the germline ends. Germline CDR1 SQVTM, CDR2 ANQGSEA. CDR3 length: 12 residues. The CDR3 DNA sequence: TGCAGCGTTTCCAGAGGGGACTATGGCTACACCTTC. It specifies CSVSRGDYGYTF.

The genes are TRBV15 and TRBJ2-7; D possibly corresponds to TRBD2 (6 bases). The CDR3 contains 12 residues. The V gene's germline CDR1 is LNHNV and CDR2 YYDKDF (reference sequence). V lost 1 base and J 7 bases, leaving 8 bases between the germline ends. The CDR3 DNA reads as TGTGCCACCAGCAGAGCGGCGGGGGAGCAGTACTTC. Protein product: CATSRAAGEQYF.

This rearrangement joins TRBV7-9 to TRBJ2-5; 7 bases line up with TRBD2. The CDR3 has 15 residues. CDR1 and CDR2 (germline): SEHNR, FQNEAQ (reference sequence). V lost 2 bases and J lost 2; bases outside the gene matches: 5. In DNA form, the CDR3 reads TGTGCCAGCAGCTTACTCGGGGGGACTCAAGAGACCCAGTACTTC. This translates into CASSLLGGTQETQYF.

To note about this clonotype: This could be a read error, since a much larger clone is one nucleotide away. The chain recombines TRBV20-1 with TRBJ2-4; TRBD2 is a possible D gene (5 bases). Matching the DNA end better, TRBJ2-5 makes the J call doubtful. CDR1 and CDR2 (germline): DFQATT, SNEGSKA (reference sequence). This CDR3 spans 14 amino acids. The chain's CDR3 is CSVIPASGMETQYF. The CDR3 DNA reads TGCAGTGTTATCCCGGCTTCGGGGATGGAGACCCAGTACTTC.

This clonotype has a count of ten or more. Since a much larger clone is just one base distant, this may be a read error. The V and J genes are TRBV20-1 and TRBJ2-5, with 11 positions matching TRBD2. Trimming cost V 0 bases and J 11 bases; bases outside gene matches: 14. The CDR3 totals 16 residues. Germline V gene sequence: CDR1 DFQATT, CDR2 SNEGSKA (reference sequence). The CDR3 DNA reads TGCAGTGCTAGAGATATAGCGGGGGGGCTTTACAATGAGCAGTACTTC. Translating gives CSARDIAGGLYNEQYF.

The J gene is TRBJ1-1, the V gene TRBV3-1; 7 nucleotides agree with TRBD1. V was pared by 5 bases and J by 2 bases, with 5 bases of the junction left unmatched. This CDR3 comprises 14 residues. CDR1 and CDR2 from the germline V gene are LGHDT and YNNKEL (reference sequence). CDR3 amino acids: CASSFRDRNTEAFF. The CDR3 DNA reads TGTGCCAGCAGCTTCCGGGACAGAAACACTGAAGCTTTCTTT. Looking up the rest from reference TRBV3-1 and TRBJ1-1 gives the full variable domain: DTAVSQTPKYLVTQMGNDKSIKCEQNLGHDTMYWYKQDSKKFLKIMFSYNNKELIINETVPNRFSPKSPDKAHLNLHINSLELGDSAVYFCASSFRDRNTEAFFGQGTRLTVV.